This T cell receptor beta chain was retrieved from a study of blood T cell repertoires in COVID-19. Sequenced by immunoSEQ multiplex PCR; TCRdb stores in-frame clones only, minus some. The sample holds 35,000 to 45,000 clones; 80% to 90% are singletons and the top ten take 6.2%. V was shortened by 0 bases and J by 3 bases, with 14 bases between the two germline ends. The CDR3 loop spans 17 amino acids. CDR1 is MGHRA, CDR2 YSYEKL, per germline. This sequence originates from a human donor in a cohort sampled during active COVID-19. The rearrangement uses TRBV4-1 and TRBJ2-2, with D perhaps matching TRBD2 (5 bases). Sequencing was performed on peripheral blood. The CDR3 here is CASSQDRSGAHTGELFF. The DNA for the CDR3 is TGCGCCAGCAGCCAAGATAGGAGCGGAGCTCACACCGGGGAGCTGTTTTTT.